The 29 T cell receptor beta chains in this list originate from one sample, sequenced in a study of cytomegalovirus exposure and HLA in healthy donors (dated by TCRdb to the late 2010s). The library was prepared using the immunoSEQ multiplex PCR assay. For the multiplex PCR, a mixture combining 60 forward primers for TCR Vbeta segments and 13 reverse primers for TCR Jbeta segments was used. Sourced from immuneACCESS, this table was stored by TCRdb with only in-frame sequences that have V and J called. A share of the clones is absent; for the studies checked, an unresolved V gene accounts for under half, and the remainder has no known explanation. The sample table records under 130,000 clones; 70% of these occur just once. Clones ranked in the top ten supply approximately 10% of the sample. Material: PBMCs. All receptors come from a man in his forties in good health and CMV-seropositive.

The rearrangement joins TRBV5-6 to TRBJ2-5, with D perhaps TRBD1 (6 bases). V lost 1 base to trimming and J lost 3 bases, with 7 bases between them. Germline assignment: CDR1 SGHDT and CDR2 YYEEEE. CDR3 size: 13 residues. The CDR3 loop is CASSLTGKETQYF. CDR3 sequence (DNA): TGTGCCAGCAGCTTGACAGGGAAAGAGACCCAGTACTTC.

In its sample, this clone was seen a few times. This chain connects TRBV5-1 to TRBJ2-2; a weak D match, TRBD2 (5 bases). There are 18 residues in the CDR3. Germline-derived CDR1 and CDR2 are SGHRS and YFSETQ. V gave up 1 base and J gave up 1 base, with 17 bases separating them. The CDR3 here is CASSLKERRNLNTGELFF. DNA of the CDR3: TGCGCCAGCAGCTTGAAGGAGCGGAGGAATTTGAACACCGGGGAGCTGTTTTTT. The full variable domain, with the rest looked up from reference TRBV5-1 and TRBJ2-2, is KAGVTQTPRYLIKTRGQQVTLSCSPISGHRSVSWYQQTPGQGLQFLFEYFSETQRNKGNFPGRFSGRQFSNSRSEMNVSTLELGDSALYLCASSLKERRNLNTGELFFGEGSRLTVL.

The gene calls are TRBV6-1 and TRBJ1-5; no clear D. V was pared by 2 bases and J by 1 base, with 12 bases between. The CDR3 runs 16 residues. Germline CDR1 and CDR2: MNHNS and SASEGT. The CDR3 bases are TGTGCCAGCAGTGAAATCCACTTTGAAAGCAATCAGCCCCAGCATTTT. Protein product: CASSEIHFESNQPQHF.

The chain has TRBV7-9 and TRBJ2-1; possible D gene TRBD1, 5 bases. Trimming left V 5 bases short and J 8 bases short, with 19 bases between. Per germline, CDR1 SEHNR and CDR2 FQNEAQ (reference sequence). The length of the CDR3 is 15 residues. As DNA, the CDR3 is TGTGCCAGCAGCGACCGACAGAGAGGAGATCATGAGCAGTTCTTC. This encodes CASSDRQRGDHEQFF.

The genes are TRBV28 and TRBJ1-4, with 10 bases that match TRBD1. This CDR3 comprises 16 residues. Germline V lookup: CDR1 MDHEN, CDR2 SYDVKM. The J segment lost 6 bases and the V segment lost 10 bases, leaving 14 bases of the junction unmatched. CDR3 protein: CATYPGQGFSDEKLFF. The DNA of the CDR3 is TGTGCCACCTATCCGGGACAGGGGTTCTCCGATGAAAAACTGTTTTTT.

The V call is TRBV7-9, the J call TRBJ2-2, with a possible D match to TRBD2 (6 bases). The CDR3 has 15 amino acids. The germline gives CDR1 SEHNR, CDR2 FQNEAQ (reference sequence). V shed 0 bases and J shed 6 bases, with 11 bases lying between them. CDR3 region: CASSLAYGEAGELFF. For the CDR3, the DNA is TGTGCCAGCAGCTTAGCGTACGGGGAGGCCGGGGAGCTGTTTTTT.

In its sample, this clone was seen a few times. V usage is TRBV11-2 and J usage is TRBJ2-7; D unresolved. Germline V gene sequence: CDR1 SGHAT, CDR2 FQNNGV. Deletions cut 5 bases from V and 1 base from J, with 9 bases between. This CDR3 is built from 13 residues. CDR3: CASSPDISYEQYV. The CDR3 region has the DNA TGTGCCAGCAGCCCCGACATTTCCTACGAGCAGTACGTC.

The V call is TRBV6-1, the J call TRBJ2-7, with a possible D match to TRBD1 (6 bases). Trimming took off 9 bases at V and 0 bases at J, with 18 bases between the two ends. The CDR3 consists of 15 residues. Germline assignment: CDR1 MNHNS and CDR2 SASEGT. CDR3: CASSRGPDGSYEQYF. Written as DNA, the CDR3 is TGTGCCAGTTCCAGGGGCCCGGACGGCTCCTACGAGCAGTACTTC.

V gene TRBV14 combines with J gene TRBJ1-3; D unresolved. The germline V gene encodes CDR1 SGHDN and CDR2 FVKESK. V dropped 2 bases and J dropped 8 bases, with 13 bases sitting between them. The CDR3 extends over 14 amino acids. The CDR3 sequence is CASSQHEVWDTIYF. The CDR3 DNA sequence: TGTGCCAGCAGCCAACACGAGGTTTGGGACACCATATATTTT.

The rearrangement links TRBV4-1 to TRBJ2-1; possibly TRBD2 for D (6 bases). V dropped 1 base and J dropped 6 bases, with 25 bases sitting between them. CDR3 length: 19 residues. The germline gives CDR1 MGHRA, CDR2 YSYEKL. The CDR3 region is CASSQVYGPSSRERNEQFF. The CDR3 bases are TGCGCCAGCAGCCAAGTGTATGGACCTAGCTCCCGGGAGCGCAATGAGCAGTTCTTC.

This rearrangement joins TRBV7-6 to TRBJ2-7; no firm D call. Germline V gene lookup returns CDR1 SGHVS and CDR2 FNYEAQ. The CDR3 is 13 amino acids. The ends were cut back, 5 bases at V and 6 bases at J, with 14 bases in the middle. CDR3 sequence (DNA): TGTGCCAGCAGCGCCGCCGGAGTATCCGAGCAGTACGTC. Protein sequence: CASSAAGVSEQYV.

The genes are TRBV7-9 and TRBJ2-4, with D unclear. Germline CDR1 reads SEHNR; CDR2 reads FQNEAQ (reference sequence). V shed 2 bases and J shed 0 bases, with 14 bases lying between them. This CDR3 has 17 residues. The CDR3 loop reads CASSLPRVGLAKNIQYF. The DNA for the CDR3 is TGTGCCAGCAGCTTACCCCGGGTGGGTCTAGCCAAAAACATTCAGTACTTC.

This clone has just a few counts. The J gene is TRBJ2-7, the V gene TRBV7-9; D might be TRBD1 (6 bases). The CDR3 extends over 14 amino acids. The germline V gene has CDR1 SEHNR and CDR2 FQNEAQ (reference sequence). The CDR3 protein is CSSSLEDSPYEQYV. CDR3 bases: TGTTCCAGCAGCTTAGAGGACAGCCCCTACGAGCAGTACGTC.

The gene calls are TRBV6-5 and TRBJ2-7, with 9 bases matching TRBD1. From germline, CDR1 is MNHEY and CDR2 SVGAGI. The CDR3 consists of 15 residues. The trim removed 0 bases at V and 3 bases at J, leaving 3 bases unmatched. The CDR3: CASSYSRGQGYEQYF. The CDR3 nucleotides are TGTGCCAGCAGTTACTCGAGGGGACAGGGCTACGAGCAGTACTTC.

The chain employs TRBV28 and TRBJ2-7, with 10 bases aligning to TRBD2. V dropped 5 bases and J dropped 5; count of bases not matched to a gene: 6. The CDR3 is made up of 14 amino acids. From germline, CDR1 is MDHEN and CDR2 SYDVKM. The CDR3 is CASSRSSGSNEQYF. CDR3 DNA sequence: TGTGCCAGCAGTCGCTCTAGCGGGAGTAACGAGCAGTACTTC. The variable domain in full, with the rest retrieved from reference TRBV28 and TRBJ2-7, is DVKVTQSSRYLVKRTGEKVFLECVQDMDHENMFWYRQDPGLGLRLIYFSYDVKMKEKGDIPEGYSVSREKKERFSLILESASTNQTSMYLCASSRSSGSNEQYFGPGTRLTVT.

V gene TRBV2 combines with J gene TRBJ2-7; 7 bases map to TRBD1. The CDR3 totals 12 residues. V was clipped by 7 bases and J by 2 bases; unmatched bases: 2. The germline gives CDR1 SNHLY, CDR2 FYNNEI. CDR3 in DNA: TGTGCCAGCAACAGGGGCCCCTACGAGCAGTACTTC. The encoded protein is CASNRGPYEQYF.

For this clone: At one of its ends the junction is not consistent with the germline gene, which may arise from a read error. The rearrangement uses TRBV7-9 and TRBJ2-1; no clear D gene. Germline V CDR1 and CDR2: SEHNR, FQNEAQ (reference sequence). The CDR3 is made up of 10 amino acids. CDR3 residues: CASSAAEEFF. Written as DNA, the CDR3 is TGTGCCAGCAGTGCTGCTGAGGAGTTCTTC.

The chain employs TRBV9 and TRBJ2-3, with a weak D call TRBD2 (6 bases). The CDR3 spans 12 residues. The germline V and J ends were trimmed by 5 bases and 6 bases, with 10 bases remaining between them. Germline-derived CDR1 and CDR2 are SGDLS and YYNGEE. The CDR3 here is CASSSGDDTQYF. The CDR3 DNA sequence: TGTGCCAGCAGTAGCGGTGACGATACGCAGTATTTT.

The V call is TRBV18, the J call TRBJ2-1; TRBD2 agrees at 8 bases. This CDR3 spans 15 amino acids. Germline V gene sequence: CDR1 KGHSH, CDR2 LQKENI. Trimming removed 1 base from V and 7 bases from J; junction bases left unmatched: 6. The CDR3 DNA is TGTGCCAGCTCACCACTGCGGGAGGTCGGTAATGAGCAGTTCTTC. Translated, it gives CASSPLREVGNEQFF.

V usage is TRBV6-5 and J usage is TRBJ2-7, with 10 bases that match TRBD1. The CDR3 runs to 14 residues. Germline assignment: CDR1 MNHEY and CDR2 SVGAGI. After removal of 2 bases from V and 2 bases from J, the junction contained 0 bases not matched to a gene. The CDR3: CASSYGTGAYEQYF. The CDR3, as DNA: TGTGCCAGCAGTTACGGGACAGGGGCCTACGAGCAGTACTTC.

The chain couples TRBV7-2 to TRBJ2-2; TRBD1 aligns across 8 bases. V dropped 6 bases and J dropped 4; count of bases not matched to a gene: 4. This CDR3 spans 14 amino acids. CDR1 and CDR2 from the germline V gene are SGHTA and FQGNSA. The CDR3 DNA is TGTGCCAGCAGTGTACAGGGGGGCACCGGGGAGCTGTTTTTT. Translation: CASSVQGGTGELFF.

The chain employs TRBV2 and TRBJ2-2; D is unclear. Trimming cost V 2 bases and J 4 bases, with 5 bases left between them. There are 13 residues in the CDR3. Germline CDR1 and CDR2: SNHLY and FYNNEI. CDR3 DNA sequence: TGTGCCAGCAGTGAATCCGTCACCGGGGAGCTGTTTTTT. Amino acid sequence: CASSESVTGELFF.

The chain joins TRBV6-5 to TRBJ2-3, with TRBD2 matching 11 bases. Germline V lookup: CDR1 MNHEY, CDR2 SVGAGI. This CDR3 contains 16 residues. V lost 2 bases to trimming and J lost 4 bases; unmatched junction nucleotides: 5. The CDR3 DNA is TGTGCCAGCAGTTACGGTAGCGGGAGGGCCGCAGATACGCAGTATTTT. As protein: CASSYGSGRAADTQYF.

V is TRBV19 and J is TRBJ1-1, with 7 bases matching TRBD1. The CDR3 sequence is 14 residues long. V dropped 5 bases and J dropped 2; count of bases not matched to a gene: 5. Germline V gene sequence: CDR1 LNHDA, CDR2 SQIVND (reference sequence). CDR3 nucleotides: TGTGCCAGTAGTCCGGACAGGATAAACACTGAAGCTTTCTTT. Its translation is CASSPDRINTEAFF.

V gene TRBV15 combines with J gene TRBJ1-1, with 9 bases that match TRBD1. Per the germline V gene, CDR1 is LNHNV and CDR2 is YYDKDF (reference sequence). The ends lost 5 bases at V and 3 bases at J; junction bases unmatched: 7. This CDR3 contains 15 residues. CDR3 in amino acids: CATSANRGLDTEAFF. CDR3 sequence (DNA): TGTGCCACCAGCGCGAACAGGGGGCTGGACACTGAAGCTTTCTTT.

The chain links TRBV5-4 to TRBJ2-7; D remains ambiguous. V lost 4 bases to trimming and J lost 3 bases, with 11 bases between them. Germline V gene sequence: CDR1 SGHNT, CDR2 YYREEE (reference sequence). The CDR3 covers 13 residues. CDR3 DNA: TGTGCCAGCAGCCCGACACCGAACTACGAGCAGTACTTC. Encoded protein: CASSPTPNYEQYF. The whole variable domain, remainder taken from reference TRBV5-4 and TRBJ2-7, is ETGVTQSPTHLIKTRGQQVTLRCSSQSGHNTVSWYQQALGQGPQFIFQYYREEENGRGNFPPRFSGLQFPNYSSELNVNALELDDSALYLCASSPTPNYEQYFGPGTRLTVT.

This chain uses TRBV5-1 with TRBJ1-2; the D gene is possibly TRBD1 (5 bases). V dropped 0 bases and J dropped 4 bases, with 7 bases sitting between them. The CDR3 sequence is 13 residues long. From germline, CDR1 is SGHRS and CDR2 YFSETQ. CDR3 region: CASSLAGGYGYTF. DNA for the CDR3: TGCGCCAGCAGCTTGGCCGGGGGCTATGGCTACACCTTC.

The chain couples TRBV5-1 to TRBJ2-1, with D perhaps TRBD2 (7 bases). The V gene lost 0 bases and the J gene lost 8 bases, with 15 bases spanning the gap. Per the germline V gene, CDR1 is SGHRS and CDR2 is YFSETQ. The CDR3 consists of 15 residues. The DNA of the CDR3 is TGCGCCAGCAGCTTGGCCGAGGGAGGGGGGGATGAGCAGTTCTTC. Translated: CASSLAEGGGDEQFF.

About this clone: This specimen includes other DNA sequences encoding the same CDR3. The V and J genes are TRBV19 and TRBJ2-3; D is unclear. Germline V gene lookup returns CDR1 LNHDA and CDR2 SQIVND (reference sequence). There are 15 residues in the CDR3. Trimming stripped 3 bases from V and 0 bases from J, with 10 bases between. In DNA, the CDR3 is TGTGCCAGTAGTATCTCCGGGTTTAGCACAGATACGCAGTATTTT. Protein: CASSISGFSTDTQYF.